This T cell receptor beta chain comes out of a study of cytomegalovirus exposure and HLA in healthy donors. Study in general: About 85 million unique TCR sequences came from HLA-typed donors in an early release.

This clone showed up just a few times. Donors had nominal health at sampling but likely had unrecorded immune exposures. The germline gives CDR1 SNHLY, CDR2 FYNNEI. Trimming stripped 3 bases from V and 0 bases from J, with 6 bases between. The CDR3 extends over 14 amino acids. A multiplex PCR was run with 60 Vbeta primers and 13 Jbeta primers. Using immunoSEQ multiplex PCR, the repertoire was profiled, and TCRdb retains in-frame clones only, with some absent. The table lists roughly 200,000 clones, roughly 84% of them singletons. This TCR was recovered from a boy aged 2-15 years in good health and CMV-seronegative. Sequencing was done on a sample of PBMCs. The V gene is TRBV2, the J gene TRBJ1-5; D remains ambiguous. CDR3 loop: CASSDRLSNQPQHF. CDR3 in DNA: TGTGCCAGCAGTGACAGGCTTAGCAATCAGCCCCAGCATTTT.